Below, one TCR beta chain is given with its context. The germline CDR1 and CDR2 sequences are SGHRS and YFSETQ. This CDR3 is built from 14 residues. V dropped 0 bases and J dropped 4 bases, with 8 bases sitting between them. This entry belongs to a study of blood T cell repertoires in COVID-19. What the recovered Cohort 3 donors had was two negative PCRs, clearance, or symptom resolution. Original data processing: Estimates of nucleated cell counts were drawn from the amplification of reference gene primers. Assay: immunoSEQ multiplex PCR; the TCRdb copy retains only in-frame clones and omits some. That table gives V, J and clone size, and the DNA gave D and trimming. Altogether roughly 370,000 clones are present, more than 75% being singletons, with the ten largest covering around 9.3%.

The clonotype originates from a woman aged 45-65 years who had recovered from COVID-19. J is TRBJ1-5 and V is TRBV5-1; D is uncertain. What was sequenced was PBMCs or T cells enriched from blood (not recorded which). CDR3 in DNA: TGCGCCAGCAGCTTGGATTCCCCAAATCAGCCCCAGCATTTT. Translation gives CASSLDSPNQPQHF.